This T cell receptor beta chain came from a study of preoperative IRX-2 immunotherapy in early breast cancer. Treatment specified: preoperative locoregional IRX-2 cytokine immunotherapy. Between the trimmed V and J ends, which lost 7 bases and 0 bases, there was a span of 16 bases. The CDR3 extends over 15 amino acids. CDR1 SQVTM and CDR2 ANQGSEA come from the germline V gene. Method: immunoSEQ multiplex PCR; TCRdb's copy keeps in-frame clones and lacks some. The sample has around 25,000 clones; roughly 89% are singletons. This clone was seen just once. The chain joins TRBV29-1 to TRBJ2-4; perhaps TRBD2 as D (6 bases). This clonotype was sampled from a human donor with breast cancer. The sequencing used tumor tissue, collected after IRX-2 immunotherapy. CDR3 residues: CSAGTRDLAKNIQYF. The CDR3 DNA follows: TGCAGCGCGGGGACCCGGGACTTAGCCAAAAACATTCAGTACTTC.